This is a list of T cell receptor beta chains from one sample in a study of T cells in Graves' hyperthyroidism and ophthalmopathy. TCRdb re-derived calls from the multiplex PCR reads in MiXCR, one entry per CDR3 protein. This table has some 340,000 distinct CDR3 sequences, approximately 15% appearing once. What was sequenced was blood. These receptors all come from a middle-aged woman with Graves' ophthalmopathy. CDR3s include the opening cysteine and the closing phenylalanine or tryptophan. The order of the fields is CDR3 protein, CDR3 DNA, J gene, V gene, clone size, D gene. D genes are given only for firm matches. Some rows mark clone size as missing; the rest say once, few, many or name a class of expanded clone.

CASSLMTGGQPTRQYF,TGTGCCAGCAGCCTAATGACAGGGGGCCAGCCGACGAGGCAGTACTTC,TRBJ2-7,TRBV5-5,NA,TRBD1
CASSYKYGNTEAFF,TGTGCCAGCAGTTACAAGTATGGGAACACTGAAGCTTTCTTT,TRBJ1-1,TRBV6-6,few,NA
CASSPGLAGDQYF,TGTGCCAGCAGTCCCGGACTAGCGGGAGACCAGTACTTC,TRBJ2-5,TRBV27,few,TRBD2
CASSPNNRGPQHF,TGTGCCAGCAGCCCCAATAACAGGGGGCCCCAGCATTTT,TRBJ1-5,TRBV7-2,many,TRBD1
CASSLGLAGRQETQYF,TGTGCCAGCAGCTTGGGACTAGCGGGGAGACAAGAGACCCAGTACTTC,TRBJ2-5,TRBV5-4,few,TRBD2
CASSDSTGYNEQFF,TGCGCCAGCAGTGATTCGACTGGCTACAATGAGCAGTTCTTC,TRBJ2-1,TRBV10-2,many,NA
CASSQRGYNSPLHF,TGCGCCAGCAGCCAGAGGGGGTATAATTCACCCCTCCACTTT,TRBJ1-6,TRBV4-1,few,NA
CASRDEGQEYGYTF,TGCGCCAGCAGAGACGAGGGACAGGAGTATGGCTACACCTTC,TRBJ1-2,TRBV5-1,few,TRBD1
CASRPRDSAYEQYF,TGTGCCAGCAGGCCACGGGACTCCGCCTACGAGCAGTACTTC,TRBJ2-7,TRBV7-8,many,NA
CASSLGQVDTDTQYF,TGTGCCAGCAGCCTCGGCCAGGTTGACACAGATACGCAGTATTTT,TRBJ2-3,TRBV11-2,many,NA
CASSFRENTDTQYF,TGTGCCAGCAGCTTTCGAGAAAACACAGATACGCAGTATTTT,TRBJ2-3,TRBV5-5,many,NA
CASSDFWGPEGLAGGFQETQYF,TGTGCCAGCAGTGACTTTTGGGGGCCCGAGGGACTAGCGGGGGGCTTTCAAGAGACCCAGTACTTC,TRBJ2-5,TRBV2,few,TRBD2
CAWSALRTEQFF,TGTGCCTGGAGTGCCCTGAGAACTGAGCAGTTCTTC,TRBJ2-1,TRBV30,many,NA
CATSGAWDSPYEQYF,TGTGCCACCAGCGGGGCCTGGGACAGCCCCTACGAGCAGTACTTC,TRBJ2-7,TRBV15,many,TRBD1
CASSGGVLGTEAFF,TGTGCCAGCAGTGGGGGGGTGCTGGGAACTGAAGCTTTCTTT,TRBJ1-1,TRBV7-9,few,NA
CASSKGWMAGGLIGTGELFF,TGTGCCAGTAGTAAGGGGTGGATGGCGGGAGGGCTGATTGGCACCGGGGAGCTGTTTTTT,TRBJ2-2,TRBV19,few,TRBD2
CASSPSTGYVDYGYTF,TGTGCCAGCAGTCCCTCAACAGGGTATGTCGACTATGGCTACACCTTC,TRBJ1-2,TRBV27,NA,NA
CASNQRTVSPLHF,TGTGCCAGCAACCAAAGGACAGTATCACCCCTCCACTTT,TRBJ1-6,TRBV6-2/TRBV6-3,many,NA
CATREGTSLSETQYF,TGTGCCACCAGGGAGGGAACCTCTCTTTCAGAGACCCAGTACTTC,TRBJ2-5,TRBV15,NA,NA
CASSLTPGRRGDTQYF,TGTGCCAGCAGTCTCACCCCAGGACGGAGGGGAGATACGCAGTATTTT,TRBJ2-3,TRBV27,NA,NA
CASSQSWGYGYTF,TGTGCCAGCAGCCAGTCTTGGGGCTATGGCTACACCTTC,TRBJ1-2,TRBV14,NA,NA
CASTKRAGSYEQYF,TGTGCCAGCACCAAACGGGCAGGTTCCTACGAGCAGTACTTC,TRBJ2-7,TRBV7-9,many,NA
CASSSQTGITDTQYF,TGTGCCAGCAGCTCACAGACAGGGATTACAGATACGCAGTATTTT,TRBJ2-3,TRBV7-9,NA,TRBD1
CASSKGQLYEQYF,TGTGCCAGCAGCAAGGGACAGCTCTACGAGCAGTACTTC,TRBJ2-7,TRBV7-9,many,TRBD1
CASSLTLLGRARSSYNEQFF,TGTGCCAGCAGCTTGACACTCCTGGGCAGGGCAAGGAGCTCCTACAATGAGCAGTTCTTC,TRBJ2-1,TRBV11-2,many,NA
CASSLEGTGGLWGYTF,TGCGCCAGCAGCTTGGAGGGGACAGGGGGATTGTGGGGCTACACCTTC,TRBJ1-2,TRBV5-1,few,TRBD1
CASSQLPRSQIYEQFF,TGTGCCAGCAGTCAACTGCCGCGTTCTCAAATATATGAGCAGTTCTTC,TRBJ2-1,TRBV28,few,NA
CSASPQGRYGYTF,TGCAGTGCTAGCCCACAAGGGAGGTATGGCTACACCTTC,TRBJ1-2,TRBV20-1,many,NA
CASSWASSHTEAFF,TGTGCCAGCAGTTGGGCGTCATCTCACACTGAAGCTTTCTTT,TRBJ1-1,TRBV2,many,NA
CASSRRTAADTF,TGTGCCAGCAGCCGCCGGACGGCTGCCGACACCTTC,TRBJ1-2,TRBV28,many,NA
CASIHGRDLKAFF,TGTGCCAGCATTCATGGACGGGACCTCAAAGCTTTCTTT,TRBJ1-1,TRBV2,many,NA
CASSHSSGTYNEQFF,TGTGCCAGCAGCCATTCTAGCGGGACTTACAATGAGCAGTTCTTC,TRBJ2-1,TRBV14,NA,TRBD2
CSASIPTLAGDYNEQFF,TGCAGTGCTAGCATACCCACTCTAGCGGGGGATTACAATGAGCAGTTCTTC,TRBJ2-1,TRBV20-1,many,TRBD2
CSARRAGGNTGELFF,TGCAGTGCTAGGCGGGCAGGGGGGAACACCGGGGAGCTGTTTTTT,TRBJ2-2,TRBV20-1,many,TRBD1
CASSARGRGEVNEQFF,TGTGCCAGCAGCGCCCGGGGGCGGGGAGAGGTCAATGAGCAGTTCTTC,TRBJ2-1,TRBV7-9,many,NA
CASSPRQGWGTEAFF,TGTGCCAGCAGCCCGAGACAGGGCTGGGGCACTGAAGCTTTCTTT,TRBJ1-1,TRBV3-1,many,TRBD1
CSARGVNEKLFF,TGCAGTGCTCGAGGGGTTAATGAAAAACTGTTTTTT,TRBJ1-4,TRBV20-1,NA,NA
CAWSLTGNQPQHF,TGTGCCTGGAGCCTGACAGGCAATCAGCCCCAGCATTTT,TRBJ1-5,TRBV30,many,NA
CAIRRRASGRALSYEQYF,TGTGCCATCCGGCGGAGGGCTAGCGGGAGGGCCCTCTCCTACGAGCAGTACTTC,TRBJ2-7,TRBV2,many,TRBD2
CASSRFGTSPLHF,TGTGCCAGTTCCCGATTTGGGACGTCACCCCTCCACTTT,TRBJ1-6,TRBV19,few,NA
CASSGRAWNTEAFF,TGTGCCAGCAGTGGCAGGGCCTGGAACACTGAAGCTTTCTTT,TRBJ1-1,TRBV6-1,many,NA
CASSDSFMNTEAFF,TGTGCCAGCAGCGACAGCTTTATGAACACTGAAGCTTTCTTT,TRBJ1-1,TRBV27,many,NA
CASSNFYEQFF,TGTGCCAGTAGTAATTTCTATGAGCAGTTCTTC,TRBJ2-1,TRBV19,once,NA
CASSLGGVPGGSSPLHF,TGTGCCAGTAGCCTGGGGGGCGTTCCAGGGGGAAGTTCACCCCTCCACTTT,TRBJ1-6,TRBV19,few,TRBD1